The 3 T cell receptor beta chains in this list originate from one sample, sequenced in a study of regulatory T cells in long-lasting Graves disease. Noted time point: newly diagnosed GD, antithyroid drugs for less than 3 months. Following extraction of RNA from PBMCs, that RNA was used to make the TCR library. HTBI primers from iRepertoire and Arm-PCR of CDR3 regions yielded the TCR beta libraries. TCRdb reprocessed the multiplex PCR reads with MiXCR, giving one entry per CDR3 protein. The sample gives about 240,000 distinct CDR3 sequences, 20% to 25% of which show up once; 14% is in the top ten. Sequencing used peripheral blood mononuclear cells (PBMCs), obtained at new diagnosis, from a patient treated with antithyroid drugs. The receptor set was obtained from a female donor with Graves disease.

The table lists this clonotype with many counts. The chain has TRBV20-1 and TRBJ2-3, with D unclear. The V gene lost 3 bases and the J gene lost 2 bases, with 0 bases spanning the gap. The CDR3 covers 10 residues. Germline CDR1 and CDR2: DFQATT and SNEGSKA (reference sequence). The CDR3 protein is CSASTDTQYF. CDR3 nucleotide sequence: TGCAGTGCTAGCACAGATACGCAGTATTTT.

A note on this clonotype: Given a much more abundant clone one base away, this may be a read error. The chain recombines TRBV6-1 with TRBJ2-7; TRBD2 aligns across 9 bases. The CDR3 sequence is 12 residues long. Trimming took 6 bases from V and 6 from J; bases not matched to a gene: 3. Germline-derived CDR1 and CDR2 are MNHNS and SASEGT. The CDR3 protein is CASRREGSEQYF. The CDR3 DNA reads TGTGCCAGCAGGCGGGAGGGGAGCGAGCAGTACTTC.

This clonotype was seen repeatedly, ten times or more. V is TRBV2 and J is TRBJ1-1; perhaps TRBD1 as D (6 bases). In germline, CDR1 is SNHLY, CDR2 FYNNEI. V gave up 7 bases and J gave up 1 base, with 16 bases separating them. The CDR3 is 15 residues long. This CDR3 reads CASIKSGRGNTEAFF. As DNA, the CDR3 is TGTGCCAGCATCAAAAGTGGCAGGGGGAACACTGAAGCTTTCTTT.